The rows below give T cell receptor beta chains drawn from one sample of a study of cytomegalovirus exposure and HLA in healthy donors. TCRdb keeps only in-frame clones here, not all; method: immunoSEQ multiplex PCR. The top ten clones hold 0.8% to 1.2% of a sample with 45,000 to 70,000 clones, about 88% of them seen once. The sample comprised PBMCs. These receptors were obtained from a man between 18 and 29 years old in good health and CMV-seronegative. Both conserved end residues are part of each CDR3. Each record gives: J gene, clone size, V gene, CDR3 protein. Part of the rows lack a size; the others show once, few, many or a class for expanded clones.

TRBJ2-7 NA TRBV19 CASSIGSGFPEEQYF
TRBJ2-3 NA TRBV19 CASNSGLDTQYF
TRBJ1-1 NA TRBV10-3 CAISESGGGTEAFF
TRBJ2-1 NA TRBV7-3 CASSLGGTSYNEQFF
TRBJ1-2 few TRBV28 CASSLTGDHYGYTF
TRBJ2-1 NA TRBV2 CASRIWASGLSSYNEQFF
TRBJ2-3 NA TRBV29-1 CSGSGTSGSLLYF
TRBJ1-2 NA TRBV18 CASSPQAQTNYGYTF
TRBJ2-1 NA TRBV30 CAWSDSSDYYNEQFF
TRBJ2-3 once TRBV7-2 CASSLSPGISTDTQYF
TRBJ2-1 NA TRBV7-9 CASSRAALAGGRNEQFF
TRBJ2-2 once TRBV9 CASSVEAGDSTGELFF
TRBJ2-5 NA TRBV4-2 CASSQVPQRGTQYF
TRBJ2-1 NA TRBV19 CASSIDGNLDEQFF
TRBJ2-5 once TRBV28 CASRKGVGGQETQYF
TRBJ2-1 NA TRBV18 CASSLAHGIGNEQFF
TRBJ2-1 NA TRBV18 CASSLTSGRIDEQFF
TRBJ2-2 NA TRBV29-1 CSVDLSTGELFF
TRBJ2-3 NA TRBV28 CASSLAGGQGAGDTQYF
TRBJ2-3 once TRBV19 CASSIGAGVARVADTQYF
TRBJ2-1 NA TRBV7-3 CASSFGLASYNEQFF
TRBJ2-5 once TRBV5-1 CASSWAGTSWETQYF
TRBJ2-7 few TRBV6-5 CASSPGSARYEQYF
TRBJ2-5 NA TRBV6-6 CASSQSIAVPQETQYF
TRBJ1-1 few TRBV5-1 CASRAGGTEAFF
TRBJ2-2 once TRBV30 CAWSVGGSTGELFF
TRBJ2-5 few TRBV18 CASSPGGMETQYF
TRBJ2-7 once TRBV7-8 CASSLARDSYEQYF
TRBJ1-2 NA TRBV12-5 CASGLGQGYGYTF
TRBJ1-1 NA TRBV30 CAWTRPQSDEAFF
TRBJ2-6 NA TRBV2 CASSGGRGPGANVLTF
TRBJ2-1 NA TRBV7-8 CASSSLAGLTYNEQFF
TRBJ1-2 NA TRBV5-4 CASSLDRGQSNYGYTF
TRBJ2-3 NA TRBV5-5 CASSLGAGDPSTDTQYF
TRBJ2-1 NA TRBV15 CATAQDWSSYNEQFF
TRBJ2-1 once TRBV10-3 CAVGLAGDEQFF
TRBJ1-4 NA TRBV28 CASSSRGTGRHEKLFF
TRBJ2-4 NA TRBV4-2 CASSQGLAGVAKNIQYF
TRBJ2-4 NA TRBV2 CASKGTSDYKNIQYF
TRBJ1-3 NA TRBV11-3 CASSFNSGNTIYF
TRBJ1-1 NA TRBV27 CASSSLQALVTEAFF
TRBJ2-1 NA TRBV9 CASSVSYNEQFF
TRBJ2-7 NA TRBV4-3 CASSQESHSAGRAYEQYF
TRBJ2-4 once TRBV28 CASVGGHSLVAKNIQYF
TRBJ2-7 NA TRBV30 CAWGRHYEQYF
TRBJ2-7 NA TRBV19 CASSITGSSYEQYF
TRBJ1-1 NA TRBV7-9 CASSLGRLNTEAFF
TRBJ2-7 NA TRBV5-1 CASSLRSGQEFSYEQYF
TRBJ2-1 NA TRBV25-1 CAISAYNEQFF
TRBJ1-2 NA TRBV7-9 CASSLVPAGPGGYTF
TRBJ2-7 NA TRBV7-2 CASSPMRGGHEQYF
TRBJ2-7 NA TRBV30 CAWSYRGLFYEQYF
TRBJ2-6 NA TRBV5-1 CASRLTPEGANVLTF
TRBJ1-1 once TRBV18 CASSRRETEAFF
TRBJ2-3 NA TRBV6-5 CASSYSGGTDTQYF
TRBJ2-3 NA TRBV11-2 CASSFLAIQAPDTQYF
TRBJ2-7 NA TRBV5-7 CASSLPQPDGDLREQYF
TRBJ1-5 NA TRBV4-3 CASSQDTGIEPQHF
TRBJ1-1 once TRBV5-5 CASRRGARSTEAFF